Detailed here is one T cell receptor (beta chain). The antigen remains undetermined. The source of the sample is a study of cytomegalovirus exposure and HLA in healthy donors. The PCR used 60 Vbeta and 13 Jbeta primers. Using immunoSEQ multiplex PCR, the repertoire was profiled, and TCRdb retains in-frame clones only, with some absent. The sample shows roughly 180,000 clones, roughly 80% of them seen only once. V shed 1 base and J shed 3 bases, with 13 bases lying between them. Germline V CDR1 and CDR2: LGHNA, YSLEER. The CDR3 loop spans 15 amino acids. Whole-study results and caveats: Accurate prediction of most subjects' HLA-A and HLA-B alleles from TCR beta sequences was reported.

The chain joins TRBV4-3 to TRBJ2-7; tentatively, D is TRBD1 (6 bases). The material sequenced was PBMCs. The TCR originated in a woman in her 30s in good health and CMV-seropositive. The CDR3 nucleotides are TGCGCCAGCAGCCAAGGCGTCGGACAGAGCTACGAGCAGTACTTC. Translated, it gives CASSQGVGQSYEQYF.